The present T cell receptor (beta chain) was sequenced within a study of T cells in Graves' hyperthyroidism and ophthalmopathy. The junction had 4 bases not matched to a gene; V was cut back by 2 bases and J by 5 bases. Germline V gene sequence: CDR1 SGHVS, CDR2 FQNEAQ. This CDR3 has 14 amino acids. This clonotype has a count of ten or more. Amplification of TCR beta CDR3 regions was performed using RNA transcripts as template. The HTBI primer set drove a first-round RT-PCR of the TCR CDR3. TCRdb processed the multiplex PCR reads anew with MiXCR; each CDR3 protein has one entry. The sample includes around 400,000 distinct CDR3 sequences, roughly 13% of them seen just once.

This sequence joins TRBV7-8 and TRBJ2-7, with 9 bases matching TRBD2. The specimen sequenced was blood. This clonotype was obtained from a woman between 18 and 29 years old with Graves' hyperthyroidism. The CDR3 reads CASSLSGRLDEQYF. As DNA, the CDR3 is TGTGCCAGCAGCTTAAGCGGGAGGTTAGACGAGCAGTACTTC.